This T cell receptor (beta chain) is drawn from a study of blood T cell repertoires in COVID-19. For the study at large: Both acute and convalescent COVID-19 samples were obtained from the United States, Italy and Spain. T cells, B-cell-depleted T cells, or PBMCs supplied cDNA or gDNA.

Produced via immunoSEQ multiplex PCR; TCRdb's table is partial and in-frame only. Here the sample spans a few hundred thousand clones, approximately 83% being singletons. Trimming cost V 6 bases and J 2 bases; bases outside gene matches: 2. The CDR3 covers 13 residues. The sequence was obtained from a man younger than 45 who had recovered from COVID-19. The V and J genes are TRBV12-3 or TRBV12-4 and TRBJ1-2; 8 positions agree with TRBD1. Input material: peripheral blood. DNA for the CDR3: TGTGCCAGCAGGCGACAGGGGAACTATGGCTACACCTTC. This sequence encodes CASRRQGNYGYTF.